This T cell receptor beta chain was observed in a study of T-cell memory formation after mild COVID-19. The CDR3 is made up of 13 amino acids. In germline, CDR1 is SGHNT, CDR2 YYREEE (reference sequence). The germline V and J ends were trimmed by 0 bases and 5 bases, with 9 bases remaining between them. MiXCR, run by TCRdb on the 5' RACE reads, gives a single entry per CDR3 protein. This table holds 450,000 to 650,000 distinct CDR3 sequences, about 20% found once. This rearrangement joins TRBV5-4 to TRBJ2-7; D may be TRBD2 (6 bases). Sample: PBMCs or a T cell subset sorted from them (not recorded which). The source is an adult woman who had mild COVID-19 (a few samples of this study predate the infection). Cell type and time point are not known. The CDR3 sequence: CASSLVGGDEQYF. Written as DNA, the CDR3 is TGTGCCAGCAGCTTGGTGGGGGGAGACGAGCAGTACTTC.